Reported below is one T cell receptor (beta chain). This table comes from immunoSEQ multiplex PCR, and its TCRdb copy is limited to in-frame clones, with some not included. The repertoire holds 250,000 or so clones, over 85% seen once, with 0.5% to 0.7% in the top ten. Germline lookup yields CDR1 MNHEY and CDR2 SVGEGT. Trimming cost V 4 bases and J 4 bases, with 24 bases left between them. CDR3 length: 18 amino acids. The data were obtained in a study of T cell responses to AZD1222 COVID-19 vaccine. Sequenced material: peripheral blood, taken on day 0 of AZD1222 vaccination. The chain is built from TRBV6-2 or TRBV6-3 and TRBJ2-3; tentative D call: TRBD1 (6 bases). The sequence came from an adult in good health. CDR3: CASSFRRYNTGMADTQYF. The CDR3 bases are TGTGCCAGCAGTTTCCGGCGGTACAACACAGGGATGGCAGATACGCAGTATTTT.